This is a list of T cell receptor beta chains from one sample in a study of blood T cell repertoires in COVID-19. TCRdb keeps only in-frame clones here, not all; method: immunoSEQ multiplex PCR. This table has roughly 150,000 clones, 70% to 80% appearing once. The sequencing input was PBMCs or T cells enriched from blood (not recorded which). The receptors stem from a woman between 65 and 79 years old in a cohort exposed to, infected with or recovered from COVID-19 (not recorded which). Both conserved end residues are part of each CDR3. The order of the fields is CDR3 protein, D gene, CDR3 length, V gene, clone size. The D gene is left open where the match is weak. Some rows mark clone size as missing; the rest say once, few, many or name a class of expanded clone.

CDR3aa: CASSSGLAGGGGLGTQYF; d_gene: TRBD2; len: 18; v_gene: TRBV5-1; abundance: -
CDR3aa: CASSRLAGGTGELFF; d_gene: TRBD2; len: 15; v_gene: TRBV4-3; abundance: -
CDR3aa: CASSPHSPGNTEAFF; d_gene: -; len: 15; v_gene: TRBV28; abundance: -
CDR3aa: CASSRGTFYEQYF; d_gene: -; len: 13; v_gene: TRBV7-2; abundance: -
CDR3aa: CASSPAPQSSHEQYF; d_gene: -; len: 15; v_gene: TRBV18; abundance: once
CDR3aa: CASSSGQGARGYTF; d_gene: TRBD1; len: 14; v_gene: TRBV27; abundance: -
CDR3aa: CASSQVAGVETQYF; d_gene: -; len: 14; v_gene: TRBV3-1/TRBV3-2; abundance: -
CDR3aa: CASSLGSGTGGSGYTF; d_gene: TRBD1; len: 16; v_gene: TRBV5-8; abundance: -
CDR3aa: CASSIQNTEAFF; d_gene: -; len: 12; v_gene: TRBV19; abundance: -
CDR3aa: CASQEQGHEQYF; d_gene: -; len: 12; v_gene: TRBV6-5; abundance: -
CDR3aa: CASSSGQGRTYNSPLHF; d_gene: -; len: 17; v_gene: TRBV21-1; abundance: -
CDR3aa: CASRDGKRRGYNEQFF; d_gene: -; len: 16; v_gene: TRBV27; abundance: -
CDR3aa: CASRESGVEKLFF; d_gene: -; len: 13; v_gene: TRBV2; abundance: -
CDR3aa: CASSLELAGGLGTGELFF; d_gene: TRBD2; len: 18; v_gene: TRBV7-8; abundance: once
CDR3aa: CASSLGGAAPPVQGRTIYF; d_gene: -; len: 19; v_gene: TRBV28; abundance: few
CDR3aa: CASSGQTSDTQYF; d_gene: -; len: 13; v_gene: TRBV12-3/TRBV12-4; abundance: -
CDR3aa: CASSQVGTGLFNEKLFF; d_gene: TRBD1; len: 17; v_gene: TRBV4-3; abundance: -
CDR3aa: CASSLRVRRSLSYEQYF; d_gene: -; len: 17; v_gene: TRBV21-1; abundance: -
CDR3aa: CASTLTGQRSPLHF; d_gene: TRBD1; len: 14; v_gene: TRBV28; abundance: -
CDR3aa: CASSSDRGANSPLHF; d_gene: TRBD1; len: 15; v_gene: TRBV5-6; abundance: -
CDR3aa: CASSLAHRDTEAFF; d_gene: -; len: 14; v_gene: TRBV5-4; abundance: many
CDR3aa: CASRAQEDYNEQFF; d_gene: -; len: 14; v_gene: TRBV11-3; abundance: once
CDR3aa: CASSPGTGGKLFF; d_gene: TRBD1; len: 13; v_gene: TRBV7-2; abundance: -
CDR3aa: CASSYRTGGGNQPQHF; d_gene: TRBD1; len: 16; v_gene: TRBV6-2/TRBV6-3; abundance: many
CDR3aa: CASRIAGGAGLSYNEQFF; d_gene: TRBD2; len: 18; v_gene: TRBV28; abundance: once
CDR3aa: CAISEGSGGRNGYTF; d_gene: -; len: 15; v_gene: TRBV10-3; abundance: -
CDR3aa: CASSWSRGAYEQYF; d_gene: -; len: 14; v_gene: TRBV5-1; abundance: -
CDR3aa: CASFSFSGQYF; d_gene: -; len: 11; v_gene: TRBV2; abundance: few